This T cell receptor (beta chain) was sequenced during a study of Ad26.COV2.S vaccination and SARS-CoV-2 variants. As for the study in general: Enrollment placed the donor in the COV1001 Ad26.COV2.S trial arm.

This table comes from immunoSEQ multiplex PCR, and its TCRdb copy is limited to in-frame clones, with some not included. The sample holds a few hundred thousand clones; roughly 80% are singletons and the top ten take around 7.3%. Treatment specified: 19 received Ad26.COV2.S at low or high dose, single or two shots; about five received placebo; per-sample allocation not given. Sampling took place 63 days after the first vaccine or placebo injection. This CDR3 contains 16 residues. The germline CDR1 and CDR2 sequences are SGHRS and YFSETQ. V was pared by 5 bases and J by 2 bases, with 9 bases of the junction left unmatched.

The material was peripheral blood, obtained in a trial of Ad26.COV2.S vaccine versus placebo. The chain is built from TRBV5-1 and TRBJ2-1; 8 bases agree with TRBD2. The sequence came from a person between 18 and 60 years old who received the Ad26.COV2.S COVID-19 vaccine or a placebo. The CDR3 DNA is TGCGCCAGCAGTTCCACGGGGGGGCCAACCTACAATGAGCAGTTCTTC. It translates to CASSSTGGPTYNEQFF.